The 14 T cell receptor beta chains in this list originate from one sample, sequenced in a study of cytomegalovirus exposure and HLA in healthy donors. The PCR ran on 60 Vbeta and 13 Jbeta primers. The repertoire was sequenced with immunoSEQ multiplex PCR; TCRdb's copy has only in-frame clones and lacks some. In the table there are 150,000 to 200,000 clones, about 79% of which are singletons. Sample: PBMCs. The origin of the receptors is a woman in her forties or fifties in good health and CMV-seropositive.

This clone was counted a few times. The V and J genes are TRBV30 and TRBJ1-1, with no clear D. Trimming shortened V by 3 bases and J by 6 bases, and 8 bases separated the two germline ends. CDR3 size: 11 residues. Germline-derived CDR1 and CDR2 are GTSNPN and SVGIG (reference sequence). The CDR3 region is CAWSPVSEAFF. In nucleotides, the CDR3 is TGTGCCTGGAGCCCGGTCTCTGAAGCTTTCTTT.

This clone appeared a few times. The rearrangement links TRBV27 to TRBJ1-1; the match to TRBD1 covers 7 bases. Losses at the gene ends were 7 bases for V and 0 bases for J; bases not matched to a gene: 8. Per the germline V gene, CDR1 is MNHEY and CDR2 is SMNVEV (reference sequence). The CDR3 runs 15 residues. The CDR3: CASTRQGGVNTEAFF. The CDR3, as DNA: TGTGCCAGCACTAGACAGGGTGGGGTGAACACTGAAGCTTTCTTT.

This clone was detected once. The gene calls are TRBV5-6 and TRBJ2-3; no reliable D call. The CDR3 consists of 15 residues. From germline, CDR1 is SGHDT and CDR2 YYEEEE. Trimming stripped 2 bases from V and 1 base from J, with 11 bases between. Here the CDR3 reads CASSFRERGTDTQYF. DNA for the CDR3: TGTGCCAGCAGCTTCAGAGAGCGTGGCACAGATACGCAGTATTTT. The full variable domain, in which reference TRBV5-6 and TRBJ2-3 provide the parts outside the CDR3, is DAGVTQSPTHLIKTRGQQVTLRCSPKSGHDTVSWYQQALGQGPQFIFQYYEEEERQRGNFPDRFSGHQFPNYSSELNVNALLLGDSALYLCASSFRERGTDTQYFGPGTRLTVL.

As DNA, the CDR3 is TGTGCCAGCAGTTTTCTTCCCGGCAGGTCGGAGACCCAGTACTTC. Encoded protein: CASSFLPGRSETQYF. J is TRBJ2-5 and V is TRBV28; D is unclear. The CDR3 has 15 amino acids. With 3 bases removed from V and 5 bases from J, the gap between germline ends came to 16 bases. Germline-derived CDR1 and CDR2 are MDHEN and SYDVKM. The full variable domain, with the rest looked up from reference TRBV28 and TRBJ2-5, is DVKVTQSSRYLVKRTGEKVFLECVQDMDHENMFWYRQDPGLGLRLIYFSYDVKMKEKGDIPEGYSVSREKKERFSLILESASTNQTSMYLCASSFLPGRSETQYFGPGTRLLVL.

This chain uses TRBV7-9 with TRBJ1-1; D is possibly TRBD1 (5 bases). Germline V lookup: CDR1 SEHNR, CDR2 FQNEAQ (reference sequence). The length of the CDR3 is 12 residues. The V end lost 5 bases, the J end lost 10 bases, and 14 bases lay between the germline ends. The CDR3 DNA sequence: TGTGCCAGCAGCCCGATTCCGGGGGTAGCTTTCTTT. As protein: CASSPIPGVAFF.

The rearrangement links TRBV7-2 to TRBJ2-7, with a possible D match to TRBD1 (5 bases). The V gene lost 1 base and the J gene lost 0 bases, with 7 bases spanning the gap. CDR1 is SGHTA and CDR2 is FQGNSA in the germline V gene. The CDR3 is made up of 14 amino acids. CDR3 region: CASSLEGSSYEQYF. The CDR3 DNA follows: TGTGCCAGCAGCTTAGAGGGGTCCTCCTACGAGCAGTACTTC.

This chain connects TRBV6-5 to TRBJ1-1, with D hard to call. CDR3 length: 14 amino acids. Trimming left V 5 bases short and J 3 bases short, with 13 bases between. CDR1 MNHEY and CDR2 SVGAGI come from the germline V gene. CDR3 DNA sequence: TGTGCCAGCAGTAGCCGTTGGGGAGACACTGAAGCTTTCTTT. Translating it yields CASSSRWGDTEAFF.

This chain links TRBV5-6 with TRBJ2-1; 9 bases line up with TRBD2. The CDR3 extends over 12 amino acids. Per the germline V gene, CDR1 is SGHDT and CDR2 is YYEEEE. V lost 5 bases, J lost 16 bases, and 10 bases stayed unmatched. CDR3 sequence: CASSGAGLAYFF. CDR3 DNA: TGTGCCAGCAGTGGTGCGGGACTAGCTTATTTCTTC.

This clone was counted a few times. The chain employs TRBV19 and TRBJ1-2; no firm D call. The germline gives CDR1 LNHDA, CDR2 SQIVND (reference sequence). There are 15 residues in the CDR3. V was shortened by 3 bases and J by 0 bases, with 11 bases between the two germline ends. The DNA of the CDR3 is TGTGCCAGTAGTATGGAGGCCTATTCTAACTATGGCTACACCTTC. Translated: CASSMEAYSNYGYTF.

The V gene is TRBV5-4, the J gene TRBJ1-2; weak D call: TRBD1 (5 bases). CDR3 size: 15 residues. The germline V gene has CDR1 SGHNT and CDR2 YYREEE (reference sequence). V dropped 0 bases and J dropped 0 bases, with 9 bases sitting between them. This CDR3 is CASSLGAGSNYGYTF. CDR3 nucleotide sequence: TGTGCCAGCAGCTTGGGGGCAGGGTCTAACTATGGCTACACCTTC.

The chain recombines TRBV27 with TRBJ2-1; 10 nucleotides agree with TRBD2. CDR1 is MNHEY and CDR2 is SMNVEV in the germline V gene (reference sequence). This CDR3 has 14 residues. The trim removed 5 bases at V and 8 bases at J, leaving 6 bases unmatched. The CDR3 DNA is TGTGCCAGCAGTGAAGCGGGAGGGCCGGATGAGCAGTTCTTC. Its protein is CASSEAGGPDEQFF.

This clone was observed a few times. The rearrangement links TRBV28 to TRBJ1-2; D unclear. Germline values: CDR1 MDHEN, CDR2 SYDVKM. The CDR3 covers 11 residues. Trimming took off 11 bases at V and 4 bases at J, with 11 bases between the two ends. The DNA for the CDR3 is TGTGCCTCGTTCGCGGGCTATGGCTACACCTTC. Translated: CASFAGYGYTF.

J is TRBJ2-7 and V is TRBV28; the D gene is possibly TRBD2 (5 bases). Trimming pared 5 bases from V and 7 bases from J, leaving 12 bases between. The length of the CDR3 is 12 residues. Germline CDR1 is MDHEN and CDR2 is SYDVKM. The CDR3 sequence is CASSTSLGEQYF. CDR3 coding DNA: TGTGCCAGCAGTACTAGTCTGGGGGAGCAGTACTTC.

The chain carries TRBV27 and TRBJ2-5, with 11 nucleotides matching TRBD2. This CDR3 contains 16 residues. The ends lost 2 bases at V and 4 bases at J; junction bases unmatched: 6. Germline loops: CDR1 MNHEY, CDR2 SMNVEV (reference sequence). CDR3 nucleotide sequence: TGTGCCAGCAGTTTACTAGCGGGAGGAGTAGGAGAGACCCAGTACTTC. It translates to CASSLLAGGVGETQYF.